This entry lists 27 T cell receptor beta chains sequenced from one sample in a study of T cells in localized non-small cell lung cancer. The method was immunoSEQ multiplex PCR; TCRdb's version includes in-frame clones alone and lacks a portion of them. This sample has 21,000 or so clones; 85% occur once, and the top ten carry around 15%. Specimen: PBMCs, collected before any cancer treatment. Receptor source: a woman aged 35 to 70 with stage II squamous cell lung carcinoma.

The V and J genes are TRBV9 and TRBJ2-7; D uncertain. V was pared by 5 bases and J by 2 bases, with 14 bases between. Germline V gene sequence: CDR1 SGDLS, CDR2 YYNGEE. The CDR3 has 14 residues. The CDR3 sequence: CASSGSNDPYEQYF. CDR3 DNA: TGTGCCAGCAGTGGCAGTAACGACCCCTACGAGCAGTACTTC.

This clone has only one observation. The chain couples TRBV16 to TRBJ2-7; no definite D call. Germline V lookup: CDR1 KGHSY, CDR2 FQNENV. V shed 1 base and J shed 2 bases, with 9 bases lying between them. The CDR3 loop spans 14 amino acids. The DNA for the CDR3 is TGTGCCAGCAGCCAATTCGACGGAACCTACGAGCAGTACTTC. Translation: CASSQFDGTYEQYF.

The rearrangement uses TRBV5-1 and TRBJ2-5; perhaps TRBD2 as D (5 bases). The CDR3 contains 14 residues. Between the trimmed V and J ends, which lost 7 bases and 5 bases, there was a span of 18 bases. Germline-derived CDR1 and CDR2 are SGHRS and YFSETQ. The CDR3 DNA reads TGCGCCAGCGGCGACTCGGGGTCTGTGGAGACCCAGTACTTC. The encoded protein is CASGDSGSVETQYF. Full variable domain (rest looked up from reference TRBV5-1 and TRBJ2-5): KAGVTQTPRYLIKTRGQQVTLSCSPISGHRSVSWYQQTPGQGLQFLFEYFSETQRNKGNFPGRFSGRQFSNSRSEMNVSTLELGDSALYLCASGDSGSVETQYFGPGTRLLVL.

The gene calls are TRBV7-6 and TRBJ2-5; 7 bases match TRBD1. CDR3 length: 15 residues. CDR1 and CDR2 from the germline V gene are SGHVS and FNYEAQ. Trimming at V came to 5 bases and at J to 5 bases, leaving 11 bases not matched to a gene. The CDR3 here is CASSPFGQVRETQYF. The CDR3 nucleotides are TGTGCCAGCAGCCCCTTTGGACAGGTCCGGGAGACCCAGTACTTC. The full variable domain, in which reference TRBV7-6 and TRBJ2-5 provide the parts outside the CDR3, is GAGVSQSPRYKVTKRGQDVALRCDPISGHVSLYWYRQALGQGPEFLTYFNYEAQQDKSGLPNDRFSAERPEGSISTLTIQRTEQRDSAMYRCASSPFGQVRETQYFGPGTRLLVL.

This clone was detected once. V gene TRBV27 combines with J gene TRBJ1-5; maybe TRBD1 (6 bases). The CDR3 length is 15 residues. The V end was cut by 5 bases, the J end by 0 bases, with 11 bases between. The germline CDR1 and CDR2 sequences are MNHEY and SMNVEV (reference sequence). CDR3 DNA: TGTGCCAGCAGTCCAGGACAGTATAGCAATCAGCCCCAGCATTTT. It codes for CASSPGQYSNQPQHF.

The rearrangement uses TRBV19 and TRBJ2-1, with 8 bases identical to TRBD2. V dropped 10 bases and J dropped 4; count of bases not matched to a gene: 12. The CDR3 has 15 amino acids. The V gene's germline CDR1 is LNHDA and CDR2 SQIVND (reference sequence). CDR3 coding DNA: TGTGCCACCACCCGGGAGGGAGGCGGTTACAATGAGCAGTTCTTC. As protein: CATTREGGGYNEQFF. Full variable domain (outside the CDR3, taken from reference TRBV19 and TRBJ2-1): DGGITQSPKYLFRKEGQNVTLSCEQNLNHDAMYWYRQDPGQGLRLIYYSQIVNDFQKGDIAEGYSVSREKKESFPLTVTSAQKNPTAFYLCATTREGGGYNEQFFGPGTRLTVL.

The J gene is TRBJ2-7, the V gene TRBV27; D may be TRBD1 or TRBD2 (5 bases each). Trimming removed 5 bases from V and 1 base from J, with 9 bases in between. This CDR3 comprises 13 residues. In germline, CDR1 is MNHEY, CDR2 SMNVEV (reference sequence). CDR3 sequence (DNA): TGTGCCAGCAGTCCCGGGGCTTCCTACGAGCAGTACTTC. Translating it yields CASSPGASYEQYF.

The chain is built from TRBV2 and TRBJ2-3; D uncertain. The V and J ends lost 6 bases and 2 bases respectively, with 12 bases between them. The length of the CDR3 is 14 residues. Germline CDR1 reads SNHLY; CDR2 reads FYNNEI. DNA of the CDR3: TGTGCCAGCAGGGACGGAATTCTCACAGATACGCAGTATTTT. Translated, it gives CASRDGILTDTQYF.

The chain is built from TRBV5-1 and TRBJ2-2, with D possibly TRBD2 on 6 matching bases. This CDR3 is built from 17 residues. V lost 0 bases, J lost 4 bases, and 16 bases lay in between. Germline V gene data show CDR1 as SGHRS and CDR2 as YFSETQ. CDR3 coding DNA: TGCGCCAGCAGCTTGGCTCTAGGAGGGCCTGGCACCGGGGAGCTGTTTTTT. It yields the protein CASSLALGGPGTGELFF.

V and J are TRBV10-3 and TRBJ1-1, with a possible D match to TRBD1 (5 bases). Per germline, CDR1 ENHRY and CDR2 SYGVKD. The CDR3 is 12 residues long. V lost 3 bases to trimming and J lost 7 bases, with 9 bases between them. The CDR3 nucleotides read TGTGCCATCAGTGAACAACAGGATGAAGCTTTCTTT. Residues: CAISEQQDEAFF.

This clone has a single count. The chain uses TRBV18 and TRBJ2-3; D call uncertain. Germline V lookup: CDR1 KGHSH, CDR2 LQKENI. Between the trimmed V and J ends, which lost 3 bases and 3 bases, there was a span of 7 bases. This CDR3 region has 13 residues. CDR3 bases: TGTGCCAGCTCACCCAGGATAACAGATACGCAGTATTTT. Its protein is CASSPRITDTQYF.

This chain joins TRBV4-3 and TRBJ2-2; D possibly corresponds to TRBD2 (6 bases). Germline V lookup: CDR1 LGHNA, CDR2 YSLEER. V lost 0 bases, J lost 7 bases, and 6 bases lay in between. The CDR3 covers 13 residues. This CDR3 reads CASSQEAGGELFF. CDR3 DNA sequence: TGCGCCAGCAGCCAAGAAGCGGGCGGGGAGCTGTTTTTT.

The CDR3 DNA reads as TGTGCCAGCAGCCGCACCCGAGAGACCCAGTACTTC. Residues: CASSRTRETQYF. This chain links TRBV5-8 with TRBJ2-5; no clear D. The V and J ends lost 4 bases and 4 bases respectively, with 8 bases between them. Germline V CDR1 and CDR2: SGHTS, YDEGEE. The length of the CDR3 is 12 residues.

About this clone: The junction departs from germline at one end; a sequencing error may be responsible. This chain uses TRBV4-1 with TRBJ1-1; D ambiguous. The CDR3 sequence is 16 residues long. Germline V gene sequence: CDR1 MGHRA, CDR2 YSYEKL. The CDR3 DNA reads TGTGCCAGCAGCCAAGTCCCCCTCAGCATGAACACTGAAGCTTTCTTT. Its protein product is CASSQVPLSMNTEAFF.

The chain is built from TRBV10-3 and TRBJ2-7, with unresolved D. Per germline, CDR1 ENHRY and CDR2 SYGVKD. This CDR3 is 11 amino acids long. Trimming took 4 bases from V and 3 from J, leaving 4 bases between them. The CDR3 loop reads CAISALYEQYF. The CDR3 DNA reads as TGTGCCATCAGTGCCCTCTACGAGCAGTACTTC.

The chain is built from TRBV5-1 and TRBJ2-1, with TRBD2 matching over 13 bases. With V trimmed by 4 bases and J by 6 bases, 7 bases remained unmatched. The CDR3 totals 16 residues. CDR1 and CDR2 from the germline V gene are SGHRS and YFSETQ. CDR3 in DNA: TGCGCCAGCAGCCCGACTAGCGGGAGGTCTGGCAATGAGCAGTTCTTC. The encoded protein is CASSPTSGRSGNEQFF.

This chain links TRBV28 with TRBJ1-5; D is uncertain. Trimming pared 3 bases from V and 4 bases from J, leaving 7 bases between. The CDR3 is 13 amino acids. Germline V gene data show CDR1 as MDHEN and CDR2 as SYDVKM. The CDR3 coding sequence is TGTGCCAGCAGTTTGGACGGGAATCAGCCCCAGCATTTT. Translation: CASSLDGNQPQHF.

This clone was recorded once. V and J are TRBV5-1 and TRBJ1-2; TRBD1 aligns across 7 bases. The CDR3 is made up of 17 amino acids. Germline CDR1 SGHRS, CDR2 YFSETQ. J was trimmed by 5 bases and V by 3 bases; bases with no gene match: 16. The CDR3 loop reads CASSSPTGQRTSYGYTF. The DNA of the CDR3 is TGCGCCAGCAGCTCCCCGACGGGACAGAGAACCAGTTATGGCTACACCTTC.

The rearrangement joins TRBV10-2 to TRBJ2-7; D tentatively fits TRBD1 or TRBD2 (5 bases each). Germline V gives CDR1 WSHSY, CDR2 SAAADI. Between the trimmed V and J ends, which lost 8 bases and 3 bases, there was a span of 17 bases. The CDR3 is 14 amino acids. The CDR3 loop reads CASGTLGRNYEQYF. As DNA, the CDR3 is TGCGCCAGCGGGACCTTGGGCAGGAACTACGAGCAGTACTTC.

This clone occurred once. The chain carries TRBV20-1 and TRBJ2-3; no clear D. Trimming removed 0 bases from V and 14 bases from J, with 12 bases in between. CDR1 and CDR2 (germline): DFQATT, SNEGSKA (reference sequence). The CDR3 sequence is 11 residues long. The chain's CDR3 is CSAREDGFTYF. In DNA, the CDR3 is TGCAGTGCTAGAGAGGACGGGTTTACGTATTTT.

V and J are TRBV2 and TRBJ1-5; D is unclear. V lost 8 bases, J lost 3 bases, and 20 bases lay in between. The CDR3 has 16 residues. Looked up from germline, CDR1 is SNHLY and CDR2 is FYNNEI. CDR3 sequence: CASYGRWPDSNQPQHF. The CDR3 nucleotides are TGTGCCAGCTATGGTCGGTGGCCGGATTCCAATCAGCCCCAGCATTTT.

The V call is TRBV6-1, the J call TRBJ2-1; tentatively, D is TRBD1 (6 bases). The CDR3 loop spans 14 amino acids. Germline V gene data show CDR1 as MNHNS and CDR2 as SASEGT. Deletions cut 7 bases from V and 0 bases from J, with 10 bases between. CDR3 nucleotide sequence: TGTGCCAGCAATAGACAGGACTCCTACAATGAGCAGTTCTTC. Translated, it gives CASNRQDSYNEQFF.

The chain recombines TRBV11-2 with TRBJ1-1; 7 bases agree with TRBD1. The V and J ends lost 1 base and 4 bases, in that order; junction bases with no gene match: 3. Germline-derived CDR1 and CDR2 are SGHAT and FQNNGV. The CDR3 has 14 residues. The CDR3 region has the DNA TGTGCCAGCAGCTTAGGACAGGGTAGCACTGAAGCTTTCTTT. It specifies CASSLGQGSTEAFF.

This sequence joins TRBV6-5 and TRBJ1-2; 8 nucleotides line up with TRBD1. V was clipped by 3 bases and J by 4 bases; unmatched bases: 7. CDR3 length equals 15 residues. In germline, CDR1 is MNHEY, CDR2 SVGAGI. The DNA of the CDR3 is TGTGCCAGCAGTTATTCCGGGGGACAGGCCTATGGCTACACCTTC. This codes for CASSYSGGQAYGYTF.

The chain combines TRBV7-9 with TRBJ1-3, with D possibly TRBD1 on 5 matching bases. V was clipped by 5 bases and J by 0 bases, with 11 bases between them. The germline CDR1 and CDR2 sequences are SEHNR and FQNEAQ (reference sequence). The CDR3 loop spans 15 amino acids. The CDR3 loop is CASSLHGTSGNTIYF. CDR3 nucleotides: TGTGCCAGCAGCCTCCATGGGACCTCTGGAAACACCATATATTTT.

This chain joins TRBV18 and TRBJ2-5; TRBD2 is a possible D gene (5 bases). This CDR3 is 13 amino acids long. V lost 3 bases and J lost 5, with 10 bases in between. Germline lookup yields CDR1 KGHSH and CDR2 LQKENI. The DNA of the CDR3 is TGTGCCAGCTCACCGTCCGGGAAGGAGACCCAGTACTTC. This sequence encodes CASSPSGKETQYF.

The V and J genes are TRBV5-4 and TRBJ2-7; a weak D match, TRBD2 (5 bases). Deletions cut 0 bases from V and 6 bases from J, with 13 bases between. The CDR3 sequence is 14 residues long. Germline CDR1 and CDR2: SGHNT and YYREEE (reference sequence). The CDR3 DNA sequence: TGTGCCAGCAGCTTGGGGGGAAGCCTAGCCGAGCAGTACTTC. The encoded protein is CASSLGGSLAEQYF.